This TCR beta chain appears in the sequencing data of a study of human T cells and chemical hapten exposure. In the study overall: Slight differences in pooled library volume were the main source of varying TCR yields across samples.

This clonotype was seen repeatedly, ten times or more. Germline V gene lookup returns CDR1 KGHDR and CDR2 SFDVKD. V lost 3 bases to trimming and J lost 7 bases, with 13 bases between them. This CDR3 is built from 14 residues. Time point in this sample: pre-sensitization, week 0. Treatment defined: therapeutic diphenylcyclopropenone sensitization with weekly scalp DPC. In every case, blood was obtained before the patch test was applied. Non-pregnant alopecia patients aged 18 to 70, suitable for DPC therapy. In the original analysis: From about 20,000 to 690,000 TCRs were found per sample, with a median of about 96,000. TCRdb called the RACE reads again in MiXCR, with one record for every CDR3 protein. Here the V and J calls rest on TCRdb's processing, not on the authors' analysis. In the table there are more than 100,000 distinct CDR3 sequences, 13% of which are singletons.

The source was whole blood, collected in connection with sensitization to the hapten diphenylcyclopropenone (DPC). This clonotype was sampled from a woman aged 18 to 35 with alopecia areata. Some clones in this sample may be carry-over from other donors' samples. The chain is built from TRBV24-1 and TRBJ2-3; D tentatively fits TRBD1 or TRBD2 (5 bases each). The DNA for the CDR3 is TGTGCCACCAGTGATGGGAACAGGAGGAATACGCAGTATTTT. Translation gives CATSDGNRRNTQYF.